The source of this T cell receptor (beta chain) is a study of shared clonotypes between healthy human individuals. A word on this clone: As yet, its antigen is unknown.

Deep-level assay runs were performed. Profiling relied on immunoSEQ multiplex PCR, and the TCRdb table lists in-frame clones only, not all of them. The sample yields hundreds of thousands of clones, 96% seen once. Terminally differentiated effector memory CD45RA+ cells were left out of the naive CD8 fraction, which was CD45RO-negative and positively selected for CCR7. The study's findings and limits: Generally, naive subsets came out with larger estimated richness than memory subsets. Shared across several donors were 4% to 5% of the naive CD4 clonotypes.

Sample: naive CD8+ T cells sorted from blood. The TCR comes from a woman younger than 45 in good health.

CDR3 in amino acids: CASSLGLAGGPYNEQFF. The CDR3 bases are TGTGCCAGTAGTTTGGGACTAGCGGGAGGCCCATACAATGAGCAGTTCTTC. The V call is TRBV19, the J call TRBJ2-1, with 15 bases identical to TRBD2. The germline gives CDR1 LNHDA, CDR2 SQIVND (reference sequence). V lost 5 bases, J lost 4 bases, and 6 bases stayed unmatched. The CDR3 spans 17 residues.